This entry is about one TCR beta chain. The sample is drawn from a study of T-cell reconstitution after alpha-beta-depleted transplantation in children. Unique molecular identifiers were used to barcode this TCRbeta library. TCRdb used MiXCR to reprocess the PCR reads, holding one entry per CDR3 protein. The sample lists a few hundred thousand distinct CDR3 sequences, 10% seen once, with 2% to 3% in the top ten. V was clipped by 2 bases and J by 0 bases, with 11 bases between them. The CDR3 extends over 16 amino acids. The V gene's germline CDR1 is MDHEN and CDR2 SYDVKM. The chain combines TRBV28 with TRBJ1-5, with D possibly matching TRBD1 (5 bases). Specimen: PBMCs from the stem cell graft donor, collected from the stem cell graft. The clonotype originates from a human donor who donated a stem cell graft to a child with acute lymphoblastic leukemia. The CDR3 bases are TGTGCCAGCAGTTTACGAGACAGCTATAGCAATCAGCCCCAGCATTTT. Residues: CASSLRDSYSNQPQHF.